This T cell receptor (beta chain) came from a study of shared clonotypes between healthy human individuals. Study results and limitations: Depth of sequencing was expected to influence donor clonotype sharing. The four-donor shared clonotypes exceeded non-shared clonotypes in generation probability, with non-shared ones scoring lower.

This CDR3 region has 15 residues. CDR1 is KGHSH, CDR2 LQKENI, per germline. V dropped 2 bases and J dropped 5; count of bases not matched to a gene: 8. The table came from immunoSEQ multiplex PCR; TCRdb's copy has only in-frame clones and leaves some out. The sample records more than 2,000,000 clones, approximately 92% being singletons. Note on this clone: Its antigen remains unidentified.

The receptor's source is a man younger than 35 in good health. Sequenced material: naive CD4+ T cells sorted from blood. Subset defined: CD45RA+ positively selected. J is TRBJ1-1 and V is TRBV18, with TRBD1 identical over 7 bases. CDR3 in DNA: TGTGCCAGCTCACCAGGGTCACAGGGGCTTACTGAAGCTTTCTTT. As protein: CASSPGSQGLTEAFF.